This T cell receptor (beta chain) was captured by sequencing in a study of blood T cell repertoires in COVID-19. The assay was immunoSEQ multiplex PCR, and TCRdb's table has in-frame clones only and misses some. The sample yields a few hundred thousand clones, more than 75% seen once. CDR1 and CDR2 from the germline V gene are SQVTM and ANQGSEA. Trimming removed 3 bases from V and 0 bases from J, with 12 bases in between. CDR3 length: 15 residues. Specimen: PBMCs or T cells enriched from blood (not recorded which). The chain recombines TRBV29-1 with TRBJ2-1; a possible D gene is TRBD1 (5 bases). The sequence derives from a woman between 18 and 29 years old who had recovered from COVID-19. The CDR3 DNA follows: TGCAGCGTTGAGGGGCAGATAAGCTCCTACAATGAGCAGTTCTTC. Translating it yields CSVEGQISSYNEQFF.